This T cell receptor (beta chain) stems from a study of OX40 agonist ivuxolimab in advanced cancers. Whole-study context: Allowance was made for prior anti-PD-1, anti-PD-L1 or anti-CTLA-4 therapy, and roughly 40% had some.

The cohort excluded patients with autoimmune disease history or systemic immunosuppression. Only in-frame clones appear in the TCRdb table, and some are missing; sequencing was by immunoSEQ multiplex PCR. The sample records approximately 9,800 clones, about three quarters being singletons. V lost 4 bases to trimming and J lost 6 bases, with 26 bases between them. CDR1 and CDR2 (germline): SGDLS, YYNGEE. The CDR3 contains 18 residues. Findings and limits, study-wide: No determination was made of the antigen specificity of the expanded peripheral T cells. With doses of 0.1-3.0 mg/kg, partial responders showed among the lowest clonal expansion.

With respect to this clone: Its antigen is currently unknown.

The chain carries TRBV9 and TRBJ2-4, with D possibly called TRBD1 or TRBD2 (6 bases each). The specimen was CD4+ or CD8+ T cells sorted from blood, collected in a trial of the OX40 agonist ivuxolimab. The TCR comes from an adult with an advanced solid tumor such as melanoma, head and neck, liver or kidney cancer. The CDR3 DNA sequence: TGTGCCAGCAGCTTTGTATACCCTGACCGGGGGCCGGGAAACATTCAGTACTTC. Translating it yields CASSFVYPDRGPGNIQYF.